This T cell receptor (beta chain) was captured in a study of OX40 agonist ivuxolimab in advanced cancers. About the full investigation: Ivuxolimab was an agonistic, fully human IgG2 monoclonal antibody directed against OX40 (CD134), a costimulatory receptor. The dose-escalation cohort was around 83% male with a mean age of approximately 60 years, ranging from roughly 23 to 79. Of the approximately 50 dose-escalation patients, hepatocellular carcinoma was present in about 20, melanoma in approximately 15, renal cell carcinoma in 9 and head and neck cancer in 9. The monotherapy dose-escalation portion (N of about 57 patients) of the phase I ivuxolimab trial is reported in the paper. The purpose of peripheral TCRbeta sequencing was to test whether ivuxolimab changed TCR sequence diversity and led to clonal T-cell expansion. Intravenous ivuxolimab was administered to patients every 2 weeks at six dose levels: 0.01, 0.1, 0.3, 1.5, 3 and 10 mg/kg. Prior anti-PD-1, anti-PD-L1 or anti-CTLA-4 therapy was permitted, and checkpoint inhibitors had been received by around 39% of dose-escalation patients. Partial responses were achieved by three dose-escalation patients, of whom one had hepatocellular carcinoma and two had cutaneous melanoma. Study-wide conclusions, independent of this receptor: After ivuxolimab, more expanded clones were found on average in CD8+ T cells than in CD4+ T cells. Low levels of normalized T-cell clonal expansion were also seen in some nonresponding patients. Partial responders in the 0.1-3.0 mg/kg groups had among the lowest normalized peripheral clonal expansion, especially among CD8+ T cells. Clonal expansion of both CD4+ and CD8+ blood T cells was observed from baseline to week 6 at doses 0.1 to 3.0 mg/kg. Which antigens the clonally expanded peripheral T cells were specific for was not determined.

The trial excluded patients who had a history of autoimmune disease or who were on systemic immunosuppression. Peripheral blood for TCR sequencing was collected from all dose cohorts at baseline, on cycle 4 day 1, and on cycle 7 day 1. Samples were obtained from an open-label, multicenter, first-in-human phase I dose-escalation trial of ivuxolimab. Adults with locally advanced or metastatic melanoma, renal cell, hepatocellular, or head and neck squamous cell carcinoma were enrolled in the trial. Before TCR sequencing, CD4+ T cells and CD8+ T cells were sorted from peripheral blood as separate populations. As concerns this clone: It lacks a known antigen. No base-level quality is on record; no much larger clone is a single base apart.

Genomic DNA was extracted from sorted cells for sequencing of the TCRbeta CDR3 region. TCRbeta CDR3 regions were sequenced using the immunoSEQ Assay. TCRdb limited this immuneACCESS table to in-frame rearrangements with V and J called. A share of clones is missing; checked studies link under half to unresolved V genes, and the rest is unexplained. The sample table contains tens of thousands of clones; only one count was recorded for roughly 94% of them. The top ten clones comprise around a tenth of the sample. Including cysteine and phenylalanine, the CDR3 has 14 amino acids. Only the CDR3 portion is preserved as DNA: 42 bases, with reading frame beginning at the first base. Taken from the germline V gene (reference sequence), the CDR1 and CDR2 loops are LNHDA and SQIVND. V gives up 6 bases and J gives up 3 bases, and the segment between their germline ends measures 11 bases.

The sample consisted of CD4+ or CD8+ T cells sorted from blood, taken in a trial of the OX40 agonist ivuxolimab. The chain was built from TRBV19 and TRBJ1-4, with the identity of the D gene unclear. The TCR comes from an adult with an advanced solid tumor such as melanoma, head and neck, liver or kidney cancer. The bases read TGTGCCAGTAGAACCTGGGCCGCTAATGAAAAACTGTTTTTT. This yields the protein CASRTWAANEKLFF. The CDR3 plus the reference TRBV19 and TRBJ1-4 genes for the other parts give the full variable domain: DGGITQSPKYLFRKEGQNVTLSCEQNLNHDAMYWYRQDPGQGLRLIYYSQIVNDFQKGDIAEGYSVSREKKESFPLTVTSAQKNPTAFYLCASRTWAANEKLFFGSGTQLSVL.